This T cell receptor (beta chain) was identified during a study of control samples from healthy donors and cancer patients. Only in-frame clones appear in the TCRdb table, and some are missing; sequencing was by immunoSEQ multiplex PCR. The repertoire holds 160,000 or so clones, with around 96% as singletons. CDR1 is SGHRS and CDR2 is YFSETQ in the germline V gene. V was clipped by 5 bases and J by 5 bases; unmatched bases: 5. CDR3 size: 13 residues. This TCR was recovered from a woman aged 30 to 39 in good health. Input material: blood. This chain joins TRBV5-1 and TRBJ2-5; 8 bases map to TRBD2. CDR3 in DNA: TGCGCCAGCAGGCGGGGGGCCAGTGAGACCCAGTACTTC. Its protein product is CASRRGASETQYF.